Below are 13 T cell receptor beta chains sequenced from a single sample in a study of blood T cell repertoires in COVID-19 (dated by TCRdb to 2020 to 2022). Library prep was done by the immunoSEQ multiplex PCR assay. In TCRdb, the immuneACCESS table is reduced to in-frame sequences with V and J assigned. These tables do not hold every clone; where another copy was compared, an unresolved V gene accounts for under half, and the others remain unexplained. In this sample the table shows a few hundred thousand clones, 70% to 90% of which occur a single time. Jointly, the top ten make up roughly 12% of the sample. The sample taken for sequencing was peripheral blood. These TCRs come from a woman aged 18-29 years who had recovered from COVID-19.

This chain uses TRBV9 with TRBJ2-1; a possible D gene is TRBD1 (5 bases). V was pared by 0 bases and J by 7 bases, with 8 bases between. This CDR3 has 13 residues. CDR1 is SGDLS and CDR2 is YYNGEE in the germline V gene. This CDR3 is CASSVGGVNEQFF. For the CDR3, the DNA is TGTGCCAGCAGCGTAGGGGGCGTGAATGAGCAGTTCTTC.

This clone was picked up one time. Here the CDR3 DNA reads TGCGCCAGCAGTAGACCGGGACATCAAGAGACCCAGTACTTC. This gives the protein CASSRPGHQETQYF. The chain recombines TRBV4-1 with TRBJ2-5; D might be TRBD1 (6 bases). In germline, CDR1 is MGHRA, CDR2 YSYEKL. V was trimmed by 6 bases and J by 2 bases, leaving 13 bases between them. The CDR3 loop spans 14 amino acids.

The rearrangement links TRBV7-2 to TRBJ2-7, with D possibly TRBD2 on 6 matching bases. CDR1 is SGHTA, CDR2 FQGNSA, per germline. This CDR3 is built from 14 residues. The V and J ends lost 0 bases and 2 bases respectively, with 8 bases between them. CDR3 sequence: CASSLAEGTYEQYF. Here the CDR3 DNA reads TGTGCCAGCAGCTTAGCGGAGGGCACCTACGAGCAGTACTTC.

The chain links TRBV28 to TRBJ2-5; TRBD1 might be the D (6 bases). The CDR3 consists of 14 residues. Per germline, CDR1 MDHEN and CDR2 SYDVKM. V lost 2 bases, J lost 6 bases, and 13 bases lay in between. The CDR3 loop is CASSLRQGLQTQYF. CDR3 nucleotides: TGTGCCAGCAGTTTACGTCAGGGGTTACAGACCCAGTACTTC.

Written as DNA, the CDR3 is TGTGCCAGCAGCCGGGAGAGCTCCTACGAGCAGTACTTC. Its protein product is CASSRESSYEQYF. The chain couples TRBV5-4 to TRBJ2-7; D possibly corresponds to TRBD2 (6 bases). Germline CDR1 SGHNT, CDR2 YYREEE (reference sequence). This CDR3 has 13 residues. The V and J ends lost 4 bases and 0 bases respectively, with 8 bases between them.

The chain has TRBV7-9 and TRBJ2-7, with TRBD1 identical over 10 bases. Germline V CDR1 and CDR2: SEHNR, FQNEAQ (reference sequence). The ends lost 4 bases at V and 4 bases at J; junction bases unmatched: 4. CDR3 length: 14 residues. This CDR3 reads CASSSGQGFYEQYF. CDR3 bases: TGTGCCAGCAGCTCGGGACAGGGGTTTTACGAGCAGTACTTC.

Here the CDR3 reads CASSEEGGRVYEQFF. Written as DNA, the CDR3 is TGCGCCAGCAGCGAAGAAGGCGGGAGGGTCTATGAGCAGTTCTTC. The V call is TRBV10-1, the J call TRBJ2-1, with 9 bases lining up with TRBD2. This CDR3 contains 15 residues. Germline V gives CDR1 WNHNN, CDR2 SYGVQD (reference sequence). V was clipped by 6 bases and J by 8 bases; unmatched bases: 11.

The V gene is TRBV19, the J gene TRBJ1-5; D ambiguous. Looked up from germline, CDR1 is LNHDA and CDR2 is SQIVND (reference sequence). The CDR3 sequence is 16 residues long. The V end was cut by 9 bases, the J end by 0 bases, with 18 bases between. Here the CDR3 DNA reads TGTGCCAGCCAAACACTTCAGCGTAATAGCAATCAGCCCCAGCATTTT. This translates into CASQTLQRNSNQPQHF.

This chain links TRBV19 with TRBJ1-1; D gene ambiguous. Germline-derived CDR1 and CDR2 are LNHDA and SQIVND (reference sequence). CDR3 length equals 14 residues. Between the trimmed V and J ends, which lost 3 bases and 3 bases, there was a span of 11 bases. The CDR3, as DNA: TGTGCCAGTAGTATGGTCGGAGAATACACTGAAGCTTTCTTT. As protein: CASSMVGEYTEAFF.

Here the CDR3 DNA reads TGCAGCGTTGTCCCCAGAGGGTCTTACGAGCAGTACTTC. This translates into CSVVPRGSYEQYF. The chain combines TRBV29-1 with TRBJ2-7, with D possibly matching TRBD2 (5 bases). The CDR3 is made up of 13 amino acids. V shed 4 bases and J shed 4 bases, with 14 bases lying between them. The germline gives CDR1 SQVTM, CDR2 ANQGSEA.

The V gene is TRBV6-1, the J gene TRBJ1-2, with 10 bases identical to TRBD1. There are 16 residues in the CDR3. The germline gives CDR1 MNHNS, CDR2 SASEGT. V gave up 3 bases and J gave up 7 bases; unmatched junction bases: 11. CDR3 protein: CASSDLIGQGGSGYTF. The CDR3 bases are TGTGCCAGCAGTGATCTTATCGGACAGGGGGGAAGTGGCTACACCTTC.

The CDR3 DNA reads as TGTGCCAGCTGGGGCAGGGATGACTATGGCTACACCTTC. It codes for CASWGRDDYGYTF. The chain has TRBV25-1 and TRBJ1-2, with a tentative D call TRBD1 (5 bases). Germline assignment: CDR1 MGHDK and CDR2 SYGVNS. The V gene lost 8 bases and the J gene lost 3 bases, with 13 bases spanning the gap. There are 13 residues in the CDR3.

This chain joins TRBV5-1 and TRBJ1-1, with D possibly TRBD1 on 5 matching bases. The V end was cut by 4 bases, the J end by 0 bases, with 16 bases between. Germline CDR1 is SGHRS and CDR2 is YFSETQ. The CDR3 totals 16 residues. DNA of the CDR3: TGCGCCAGCAGCCGCGGGGAGGGGCGGTTGAACACTGAAGCTTTCTTT. This encodes CASSRGEGRLNTEAFF.